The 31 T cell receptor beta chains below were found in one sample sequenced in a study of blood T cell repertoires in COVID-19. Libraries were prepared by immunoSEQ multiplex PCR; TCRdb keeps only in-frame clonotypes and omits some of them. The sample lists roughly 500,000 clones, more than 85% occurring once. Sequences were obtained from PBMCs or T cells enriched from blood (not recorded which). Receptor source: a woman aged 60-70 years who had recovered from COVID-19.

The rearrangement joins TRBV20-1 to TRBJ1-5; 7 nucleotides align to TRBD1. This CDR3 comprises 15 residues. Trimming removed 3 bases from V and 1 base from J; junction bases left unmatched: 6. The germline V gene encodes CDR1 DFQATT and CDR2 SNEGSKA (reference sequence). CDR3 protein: CSASKAGQSNQPQHF. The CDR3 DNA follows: TGCAGTGCTAGTAAGGCGGGACAGAGCAATCAGCCCCAGCATTTT.

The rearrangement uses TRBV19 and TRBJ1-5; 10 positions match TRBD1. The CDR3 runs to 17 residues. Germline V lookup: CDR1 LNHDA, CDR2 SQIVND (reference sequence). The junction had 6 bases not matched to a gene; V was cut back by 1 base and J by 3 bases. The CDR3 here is CASSIAWGQGTNQPQHF. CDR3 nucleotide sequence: TGTGCCAGTAGTATAGCCTGGGGACAGGGGACCAATCAGCCCCAGCATTTT.

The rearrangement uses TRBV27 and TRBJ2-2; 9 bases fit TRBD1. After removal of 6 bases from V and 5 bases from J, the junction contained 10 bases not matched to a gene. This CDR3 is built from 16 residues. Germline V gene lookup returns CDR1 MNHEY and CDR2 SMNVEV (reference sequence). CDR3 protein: CASSREGQGKTGELFF. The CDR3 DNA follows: TGTGCCAGCAGCCGAGAGGGACAGGGAAAAACCGGGGAGCTGTTTTTT.

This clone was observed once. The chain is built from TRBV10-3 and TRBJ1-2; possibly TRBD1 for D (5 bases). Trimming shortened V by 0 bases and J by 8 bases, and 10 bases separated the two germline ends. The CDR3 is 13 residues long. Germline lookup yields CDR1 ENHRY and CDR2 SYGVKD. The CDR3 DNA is TGTGCCATCAGTGAGTCGAAGGGGCAGGGCTACACCTTC. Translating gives CAISESKGQGYTF.

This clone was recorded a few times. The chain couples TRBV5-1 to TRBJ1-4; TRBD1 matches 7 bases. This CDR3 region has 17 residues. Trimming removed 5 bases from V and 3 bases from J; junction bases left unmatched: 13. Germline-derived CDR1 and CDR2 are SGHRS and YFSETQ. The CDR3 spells CASRKGGEIGANEKLFF. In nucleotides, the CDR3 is TGCGCCAGCAGGAAAGGGGGCGAAATTGGAGCTAATGAAAAACTGTTTTTT.

In DNA, the CDR3 is TGCGCCAGCTCCCGGGACAGGGTTCGTAATTCACCCCTCCACTTT. As protein: CASSRDRVRNSPLHF. This chain connects TRBV5-1 to TRBJ1-6, with 9 bases matching TRBD1. The CDR3 runs to 15 residues. The germline CDR1 and CDR2 sequences are SGHRS and YFSETQ. V lost 7 bases to trimming and J lost 6 bases; unmatched junction nucleotides: 8.

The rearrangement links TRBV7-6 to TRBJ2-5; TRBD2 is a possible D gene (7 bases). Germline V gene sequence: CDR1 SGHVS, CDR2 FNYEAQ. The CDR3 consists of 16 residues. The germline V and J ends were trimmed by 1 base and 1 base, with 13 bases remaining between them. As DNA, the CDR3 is TGTGCCAGCAGCTTAGTGGGGAGGGGGTTCCAAGAGACCCAGTACTTC. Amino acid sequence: CASSLVGRGFQETQYF. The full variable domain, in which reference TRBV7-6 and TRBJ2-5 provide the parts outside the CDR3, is GAGVSQSPRYKVTKRGQDVALRCDPISGHVSLYWYRQALGQGPEFLTYFNYEAQQDKSGLPNDRFSAERPEGSISTLTIQRTEQRDSAMYRCASSLVGRGFQETQYFGPGTRLLVL.

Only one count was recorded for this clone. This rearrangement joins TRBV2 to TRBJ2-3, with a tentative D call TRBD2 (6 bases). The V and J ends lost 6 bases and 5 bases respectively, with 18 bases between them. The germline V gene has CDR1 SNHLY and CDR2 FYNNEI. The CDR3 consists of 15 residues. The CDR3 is CASSQAGKGIDTQYF. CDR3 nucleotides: TGTGCCAGCAGCCAAGCGGGCAAAGGGATAGATACGCAGTATTTT.

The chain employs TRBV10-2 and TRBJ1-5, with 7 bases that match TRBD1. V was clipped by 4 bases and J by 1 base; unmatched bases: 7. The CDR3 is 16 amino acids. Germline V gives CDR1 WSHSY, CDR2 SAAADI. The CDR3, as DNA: TGCGCCAGCAGTGTCTCGACAGGGCGGAGCAATCAGCCCCAGCATTTT. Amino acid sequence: CASSVSTGRSNQPQHF.

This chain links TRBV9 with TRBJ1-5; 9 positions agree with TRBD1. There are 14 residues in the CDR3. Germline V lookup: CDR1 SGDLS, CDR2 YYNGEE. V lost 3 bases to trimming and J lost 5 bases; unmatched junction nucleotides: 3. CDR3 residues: CASSGTGGDQPQHF. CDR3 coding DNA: TGTGCCAGCAGCGGTACAGGGGGCGATCAGCCCCAGCATTTT.

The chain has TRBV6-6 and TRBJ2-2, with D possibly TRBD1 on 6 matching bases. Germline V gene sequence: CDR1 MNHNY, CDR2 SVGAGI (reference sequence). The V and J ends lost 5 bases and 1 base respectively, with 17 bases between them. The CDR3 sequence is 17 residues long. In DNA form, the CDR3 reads TGTGCCAGCAGTCCCACAGGGATTCAGGTGAACACCGGGGAGCTGTTTTTT. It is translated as CASSPTGIQVNTGELFF.

The CDR3 coding sequence is TGCGCCAGCAGCTTTAGCGGGCAAAACATTCAGTACTTC. This sequence encodes CASSFSGQNIQYF. V gene TRBV5-1 combines with J gene TRBJ2-4, with TRBD2 identical over 7 bases. V was pared by 2 bases and J by 5 bases, with 1 base of the junction left unmatched. CDR1 is SGHRS, CDR2 YFSETQ, per germline. The CDR3 covers 13 residues.

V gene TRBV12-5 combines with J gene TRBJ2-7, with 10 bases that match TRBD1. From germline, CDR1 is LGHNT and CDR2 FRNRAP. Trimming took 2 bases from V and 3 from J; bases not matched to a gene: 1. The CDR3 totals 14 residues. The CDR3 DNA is TGTGCTAGTGGTTTGTGGGACAGGGGCTACGAGCAGTACGTC. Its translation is CASGLWDRGYEQYV.

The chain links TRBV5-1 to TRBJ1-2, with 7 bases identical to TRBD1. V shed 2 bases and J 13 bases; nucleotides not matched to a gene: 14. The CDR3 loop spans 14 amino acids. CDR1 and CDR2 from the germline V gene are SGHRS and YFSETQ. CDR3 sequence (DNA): TGCGCCAGCAGCTTCGGGACAGCGACTGGGGGTTCCACCTTC. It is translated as CASSFGTATGGSTF.

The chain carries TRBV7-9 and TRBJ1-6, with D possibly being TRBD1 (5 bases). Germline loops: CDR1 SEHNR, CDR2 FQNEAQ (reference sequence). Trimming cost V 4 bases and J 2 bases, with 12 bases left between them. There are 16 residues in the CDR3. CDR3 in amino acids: CASSSPGGAYNSPLHF. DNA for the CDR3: TGTGCCAGCAGCTCCCCAGGAGGGGCCTATAATTCACCCCTCCACTTT.

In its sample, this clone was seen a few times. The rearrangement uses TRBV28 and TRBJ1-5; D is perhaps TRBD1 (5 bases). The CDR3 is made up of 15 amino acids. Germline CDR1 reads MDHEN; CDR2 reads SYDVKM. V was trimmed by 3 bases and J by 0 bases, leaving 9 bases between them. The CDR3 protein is CASSFQGYSNQPQHF. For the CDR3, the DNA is TGTGCCAGCAGTTTTCAGGGTTATAGCAATCAGCCCCAGCATTTT.

In nucleotides, the CDR3 is TGTGCCAGCAGGGTTTCGGGTGGGGAGACCCAGTACTTC. Protein product: CASRVSGGETQYF. The rearrangement links TRBV2 to TRBJ2-5, with unresolved D. The CDR3 contains 13 residues. The V gene lost 6 bases and the J gene lost 5 bases, with 13 bases spanning the gap. CDR1 is SNHLY and CDR2 is FYNNEI in the germline V gene.

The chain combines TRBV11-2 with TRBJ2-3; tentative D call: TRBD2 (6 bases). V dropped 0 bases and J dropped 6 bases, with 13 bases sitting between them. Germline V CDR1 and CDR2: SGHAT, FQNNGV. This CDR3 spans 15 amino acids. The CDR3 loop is CASSLDLAVADTQYF. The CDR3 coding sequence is TGTGCCAGCAGCTTAGATTTAGCGGTCGCTGATACGCAGTATTTT.

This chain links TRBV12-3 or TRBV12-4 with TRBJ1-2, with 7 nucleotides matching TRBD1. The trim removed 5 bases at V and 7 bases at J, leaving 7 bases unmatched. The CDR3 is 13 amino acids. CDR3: CASSHSTGFGYTF. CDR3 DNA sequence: TGTGCCAGCAGTCACTCGACAGGGTTTGGCTACACCTTC.

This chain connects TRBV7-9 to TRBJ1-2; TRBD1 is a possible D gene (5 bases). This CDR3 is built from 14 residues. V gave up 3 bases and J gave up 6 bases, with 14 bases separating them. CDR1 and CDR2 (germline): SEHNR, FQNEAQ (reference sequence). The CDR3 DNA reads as TGTGCCAGCAGCTTCGAGACAGCGTATAATGGCTACACCTTC. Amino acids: CASSFETAYNGYTF.

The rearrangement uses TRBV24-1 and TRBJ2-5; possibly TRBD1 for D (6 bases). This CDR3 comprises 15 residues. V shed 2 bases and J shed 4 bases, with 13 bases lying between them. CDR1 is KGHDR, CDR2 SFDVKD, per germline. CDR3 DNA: TGTGCCACCAGTGATTCTGGGGAAGGGGGAGAGACCCAGTACTTC. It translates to CATSDSGEGGETQYF.

CDR3 in DNA: TGTGCCGGCAAGAGCTCGCCTACCGACACCGGGGAGCTGTTTTTT. Translation gives CAGKSSPTDTGELFF. The chain joins TRBV2 to TRBJ2-2; D not certain. This CDR3 is built from 15 residues. Germline CDR1 and CDR2: SNHLY and FYNNEI. The V end lost 11 bases, the J end lost 3 bases, and 19 bases lay between the germline ends. Full variable domain (remainder filled in from reference TRBV2 and TRBJ2-2): EPEVTQTPSHQVTQMGQEVILRCVPISNHLYFYWYRQILGQKVEFLVSFYNNEISEKSEIFDDQFSVERPDGSNFTLKIRSTKLEDSAMYFCAGKSSPTDTGELFFGEGSRLTVL.

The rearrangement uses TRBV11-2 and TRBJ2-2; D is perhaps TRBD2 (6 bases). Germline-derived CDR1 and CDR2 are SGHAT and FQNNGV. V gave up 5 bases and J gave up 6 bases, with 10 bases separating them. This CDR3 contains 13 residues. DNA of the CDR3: TGTGCCAGCAGCCCCCCGGGGGCCGGGGAGCTGTTTTTT. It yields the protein CASSPPGAGELFF.

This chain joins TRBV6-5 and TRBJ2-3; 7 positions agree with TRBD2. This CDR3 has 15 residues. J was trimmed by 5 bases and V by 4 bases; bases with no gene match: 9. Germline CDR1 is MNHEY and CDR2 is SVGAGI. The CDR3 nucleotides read TGTGCCAGCAGTTCCGGGACTACCCGGAGAGATACGCAGTATTTT. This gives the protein CASSSGTTRRDTQYF.

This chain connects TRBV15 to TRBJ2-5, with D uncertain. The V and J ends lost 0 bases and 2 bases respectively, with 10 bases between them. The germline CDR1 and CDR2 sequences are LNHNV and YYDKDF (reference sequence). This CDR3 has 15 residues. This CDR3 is CATSRDNFRQETQYF. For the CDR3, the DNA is TGTGCCACCAGCAGAGATAATTTTAGACAAGAGACCCAGTACTTC.

The CDR3 region has the DNA TGCGCCAGCAGCTCCTCCGGGACTAGAGGTTACGAGCAGTACTTC. It is translated as CASSSSGTRGYEQYF. This chain uses TRBV4-1 with TRBJ2-7; TRBD2 agrees at 8 bases. J was trimmed by 4 bases and V by 5 bases; bases with no gene match: 10. Germline CDR1 and CDR2: MGHRA and YSYEKL. There are 15 residues in the CDR3.

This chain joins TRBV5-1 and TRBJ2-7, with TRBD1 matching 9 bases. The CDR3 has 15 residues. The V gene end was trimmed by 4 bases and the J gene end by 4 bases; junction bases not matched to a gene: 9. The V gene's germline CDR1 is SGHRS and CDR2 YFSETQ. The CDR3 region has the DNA TGCGCCAGCAGCCTGCCGGGGGACAGGGTGTACGAGCAGTACTTC. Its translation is CASSLPGDRVYEQYF.

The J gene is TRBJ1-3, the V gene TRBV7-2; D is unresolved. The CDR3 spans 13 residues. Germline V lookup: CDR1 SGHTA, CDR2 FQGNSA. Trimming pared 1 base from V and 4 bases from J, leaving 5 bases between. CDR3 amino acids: CASSLVQGNTIYF. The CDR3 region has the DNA TGTGCCAGCAGCTTAGTGCAGGGAAACACCATATATTTT.

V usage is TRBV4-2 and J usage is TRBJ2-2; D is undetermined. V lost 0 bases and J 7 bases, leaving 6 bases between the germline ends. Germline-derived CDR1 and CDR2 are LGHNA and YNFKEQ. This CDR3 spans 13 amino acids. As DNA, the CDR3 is TGTGCCAGCAGCCAAGATGCAGACGGGGAGCTGTTTTTT. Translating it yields CASSQDADGELFF.

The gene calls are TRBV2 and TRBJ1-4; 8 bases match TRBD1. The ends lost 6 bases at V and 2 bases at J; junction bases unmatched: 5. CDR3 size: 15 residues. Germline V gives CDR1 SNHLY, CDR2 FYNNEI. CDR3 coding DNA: TGTGCCAGCAGCGCTCGGACAGGGACTAATGAAAAACTGTTTTTT. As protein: CASSARTGTNEKLFF. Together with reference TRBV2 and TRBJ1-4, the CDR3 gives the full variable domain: EPEVTQTPSHQVTQMGQEVILRCVPISNHLYFYWYRQILGQKVEFLVSFYNNEISEKSEIFDDQFSVERPDGSNFTLKIRSTKLEDSAMYFCASSARTGTNEKLFFGSGTQLSVL.

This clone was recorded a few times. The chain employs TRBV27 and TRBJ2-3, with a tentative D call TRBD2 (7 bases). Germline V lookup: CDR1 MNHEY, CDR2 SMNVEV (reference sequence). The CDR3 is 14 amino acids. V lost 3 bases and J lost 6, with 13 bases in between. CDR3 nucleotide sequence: TGTGCCAGCAGTTTGCGGGGGCTCAGGGATACGCAGTATTTT. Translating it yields CASSLRGLRDTQYF.